Listed below are T cell receptor beta chains from one sample, sequenced in a study of blood T cell repertoires in COVID-19. Sequenced by immunoSEQ multiplex PCR; TCRdb stores in-frame clones only, minus some. This table has about 88,000 clones, about 85% appearing once. The specimen sequenced was peripheral blood. Receptor source: a male donor with acute or convalescent COVID-19. Each CDR3 is given with its conserved first and last residue. D genes are given only for firm matches. The listing skips clone size in some rows; elsewhere it reads once, few, many or a size class.

abundance | j_gene | d_gene | v_gene | CDR3aa | CDR3nt
once | TRBJ2-7 | - | TRBV5-6 | CASSLGPPVSYEQYF | TGTGCCAGCAGCTTGGGGCCACCTGTCTCCTACGAGCAGTACTTC
few | TRBJ2-2 | - | TRBV5-1 | CASSLGRANTGELFF | TGCGCCAGCAGCTTGGGTCGAGCGAACACCGGGGAGCTGTTTTTT
- | TRBJ2-1 | - | TRBV11-2 | CASSLQGPSWNEQFF | TGTGCCAGCAGCTTACAGGGCCCGTCCTGGAATGAGCAGTTCTTC
- | TRBJ2-1 | TRBD2 | TRBV7-2 | CASLFSGGENEQFF | TGTGCCAGCCTTTTTAGCGGGGGGGAAAATGAGCAGTTCTTC
- | TRBJ1-5 | TRBD1 | TRBV27 | CASSTTGGQPQHF | TGTGCCAGCAGTACGACAGGGGGCCAGCCCCAGCATTTT
- | TRBJ2-2 | - | TRBV18 | CASSPVRQVNTGELFF | TGTGCCAGCTCACCAGTCCGACAGGTTAACACCGGGGAGCTGTTTTTT
- | TRBJ2-5 | TRBD2 | TRBV9 | CASSLGLAGWETQYF | TGTGCCAGCAGCCTCGGACTAGCGGGGTGGGAGACCCAGTACTTC
- | TRBJ2-5 | - | TRBV7-2 | CASSFTSTQETQYF | TGTGCCAGCAGCTTTACTAGTACCCAAGAGACCCAGTACTTC
- | TRBJ2-5 | - | TRBV24-1 | CATSDPRPVEETQYF | TGTGCCACCAGTGATCCACGCCCGGTGGAGGAGACCCAGTACTTC
once | TRBJ2-1 | - | TRBV7-2 | CASSLLGGYNEQFF | TGTGCCAGCAGCTTATTGGGGGGCTACAATGAGCAGTTCTTC
- | TRBJ2-7 | - | TRBV18 | CASSQGTPGEQYF | TGTGCCAGCTCGCAGGGGACACCGGGGGAGCAGTACTTC
few | TRBJ2-1 | - | TRBV5-1 | CASSQINSYNEQFF | TGCGCCAGCAGCCAAATTAACAGTTATAATGAGCAGTTCTTC
- | TRBJ1-4 | - | TRBV19 | CATSPSTNEKLFF | TGTGCCACTAGCCCGTCAACTAATGAAAAACTGTTTTTT
- | TRBJ2-5 | TRBD1 | TRBV5-6 | CASSKLTGGLETQYF | TGTGCCAGCAGCAAGCTCACAGGGGGCCTAGAGACCCAGTACTTC
- | TRBJ1-2 | TRBD1 | TRBV7-2 | CASSFGTGGIGNYGYTF | TGTGCCAGCAGCTTTGGGACAGGGGGAATCGGAAACTATGGCTACACCTTC
few | TRBJ1-2 | - | TRBV7-9 | CASSFIDRGYTF | TGTGCCAGCAGCTTTATAGACAGGGGCTACACCTTC
- | TRBJ2-1 | - | TRBV3-1/TRBV3-2 | CASSHESSYNEQFF | TGTGCCAGCAGCCACGAGAGCTCCTACAATGAGCAGTTCTTC
once | TRBJ2-7 | TRBD1 | TRBV5-1 | CASSQGAEAEQYF | TGCGCCAGCTCCCAGGGGGCGGAGGCCGAGCAGTACTTC
- | TRBJ2-1 | TRBD2 | TRBV7-9 | CASSLTSGGRLYNEQFF | TGTGCCAGCAGCTTAACCAGCGGGGGACGTCTCTACAATGAGCAGTTCTTC
- | TRBJ1-1 | - | TRBV2 | CASSELSRPNTEAFF | TGTGCCAGCAGTGAACTCAGCAGGCCGAACACTGAAGCTTTCTTT
- | TRBJ1-5 | - | TRBV6-5 | CASSYDANQPQHF | TGTGCCAGCAGTTACGATGCGAATCAGCCCCAGCATTTT
- | TRBJ1-6 | TRBD1 | TRBV30 | CAWSTGQGASPLHF | TGTGCCTGGAGTACGGGACAGGGGGCCTCACCCCTCCACTTT
- | TRBJ1-1 | - | TRBV19 | CASSRGRANTEAFF | TGTGCCAGTAGTAGGGGCAGGGCGAACACTGAAGCTTTCTTT
- | TRBJ2-3 | - | TRBV6-5 | CASHNPSTPTQYF | TGTGCCAGCCATAACCCGTCCACACCTACGCAGTATTTT
- | TRBJ2-1 | - | TRBV25-1 | CATTGSYNEQFF | TGTGCCACCACGGGGTCTTACAATGAGCAGTTCTTC
- | TRBJ2-5 | TRBD1 | TRBV5-5 | CASSTWTGGGETQYF | TGTGCCAGCAGCACCTGGACAGGGGGCGGGGAGACCCAGTACTTC
- | TRBJ2-7 | TRBD1 | TRBV10-3 | CAIGTDSYEQYF | TGTGCCATCGGGACAGACTCCTACGAGCAGTACTTC
- | TRBJ1-5 | - | TRBV28 | CASRSGVQPQHF | TGTGCCAGCAGGTCAGGGGTTCAGCCCCAGCATTTT
- | TRBJ2-7 | TRBD1 | TRBV6-5 | CASIPPGQGYEQYF | TGTGCCAGCATCCCCCCGGGACAGGGATACGAGCAGTACTTC
- | TRBJ2-7 | TRBD1 | TRBV4-1 | CASSQGTGPYEQYF | TGCGCCAGCAGCCAAGGGACAGGGCCCTACGAGCAGTACTTC
- | TRBJ1-1 | TRBD1 | TRBV30 | CAWSGQGRGEAFF | TGTGCCTGGAGCGGACAGGGAAGGGGTGAAGCTTTCTTT
few | TRBJ2-2 | TRBD2 | TRBV11-2 | CASSLDLRETGELFF | TGTGCCAGCAGCTTAGATTTGCGGGAGACCGGGGAGCTGTTTTTT
- | TRBJ2-3 | TRBD2 | TRBV10-3 | CAIGPPGLARSTDTQYF | TGTGCCATCGGGCCCCCGGGACTAGCTAGGAGCACAGATACGCAGTATTTT
few | TRBJ1-2 | - | TRBV7-8 | CASSLDGGILGYGYTF | TGTGCCAGCAGCTTAGATGGGGGGATCCTGGGCTATGGCTACACCTTC
- | TRBJ2-7 | - | TRBV6-5 | CASTISGTSSYEQYF | TGTGCCAGCACTATCTCTGGGACAAGCTCCTACGAGCAGTACTTC
- | TRBJ2-1 | - | TRBV18 | CASSDPSGEQFF | TGTGCCAGCTCAGACCCATCAGGCGAGCAGTTCTTC
- | TRBJ2-5 | - | TRBV29-1 | CSVAPGKETQYF | TGCAGCGTTGCTCCAGGGAAAGAGACCCAGTACTTC
- | TRBJ2-4 | - | TRBV7-9 | CASSPQGLKNIQYF | TGTGCCAGCAGCCCGCAGGGGCTGAAAAACATTCAGTACTTC
once | TRBJ1-4 | - | TRBV2 | CASSALGGSTNEKLFF | TGTGCCAGCAGCGCACTAGGGGGTTCAACTAATGAAAAACTGTTTTTT
- | TRBJ2-2 | - | TRBV12-3/TRBV12-4 | CASSLGETGELFF | TGTGCCAGCAGCCTCGGGGAGACCGGGGAGCTGTTTTTT
- | TRBJ2-2 | - | TRBV19 | CASTETNTGELFF | TGTGCCAGTACGGAGACGAACACCGGGGAGCTGTTTTTT